The text below deals with one T cell receptor beta chain. Antigen unknown. This sample stems from a study of shared clonotypes between healthy human individuals. Broader study findings: The study generally estimated greater richness for naive than memory subsets.

Libraries were prepared by immunoSEQ multiplex PCR; TCRdb keeps only in-frame clonotypes and omits some of them. The sample lists 1.4 million or so clones, approximately 98.5% occurring once. Donors had no recently reported acute infections or vaccinations and were HIV-negative. With 4 bases clipped from V and 6 bases from J, the junction kept 15 bases outside the gene matches. This CDR3 is 17 amino acids long. Germline CDR1 reads LNHDA; CDR2 reads SQIVND (reference sequence). Input material: naive CD4+ T cells sorted from blood. Subset specified: CD45RA+ positively selected. The gene calls are TRBV19 and TRBJ2-1; 7 positions agree with TRBD2. The source of this sequence is a young man in good health. The CDR3 here is CASSTLLWRESSNEQFF. CDR3 bases: TGTGCCAGTAGTACCCTGCTTTGGCGGGAGTCTAGCAATGAGCAGTTCTTC. The entire variable domain, with the rest obtained from reference TRBV19 and TRBJ2-1, is as follows: DGGITQSPKYLFRKEGQNVTLSCEQNLNHDAMYWYRQDPGQGLRLIYYSQIVNDFQKGDIAEGYSVSREKKESFPLTVTSAQKNPTAFYLCASSTLLWRESSNEQFFGPGTRLTVL.